The 10 T cell receptor beta chains presented below share a single source sample, sequenced in a study of blood T cell repertoires in COVID-19. TCRdb's table, derived via immunoSEQ multiplex PCR, lists solely in-frame clones and lacks some. The data show approximately 180,000 clones, approximately 82% seen once. Sequences were obtained from PBMCs or T cells enriched from blood (not recorded which). The receptors come from a man aged 50-59 years who had recovered from COVID-19.

The V and J genes are TRBV7-9 and TRBJ2-1; 7 bases agree with TRBD1. V gave up 5 bases and J gave up 5 bases; unmatched junction bases: 6. The CDR3 has 14 residues. Germline loops: CDR1 SEHNR, CDR2 FQNEAQ (reference sequence). The CDR3 loop reads CASSGTAGHNEQFF. DNA for the CDR3: TGTGCCAGCAGCGGGACAGCCGGGCACAATGAGCAGTTCTTC.

A note on this clone: At one boundary the junction diverges from the germline segment, which might be a read error. The V gene is TRBV5-1, the J gene TRBJ2-4; perhaps TRBD1 as D (5 bases). The CDR3 contains 17 residues. Per germline, CDR1 SGHRS and CDR2 YFSETQ. CDR3 residues: CASTLEQAYLAKNIQYF. CDR3 coding DNA: TGCGCCAGCACCTTGGAACAGGCTTATCTAGCCAAAAACATTCAGTACTTC.

V gene TRBV7-9 combines with J gene TRBJ1-2, with 9 bases matching TRBD1. Germline values: CDR1 SEHNR, CDR2 FQNEAQ (reference sequence). The junction had 4 bases not matched to a gene; V was cut back by 5 bases and J by 6 bases. CDR3 length equals 13 residues. The CDR3 region is CASSRQGEDGYTF. CDR3 in DNA: TGTGCCAGCAGCCGACAGGGGGAGGATGGCTACACCTTC.

Only one count was recorded for this clone. Germline is not matched at one junction end, which may reflect a read error. The CDR3 loop is CASSQGLAGVTDTQYF. The CDR3 coding sequence is TGTGCTAGCAGCCAGGGACTAGCGGGGGTAACAGATACGCAGTATTTT. The chain recombines TRBV7-7 with TRBJ2-3; 14 nucleotides agree with TRBD2. Germline lookup yields CDR1 SSHAT and CDR2 FNYEAQ (reference sequence). The CDR3 is 16 amino acids.

The gene calls are TRBV6-5 and TRBJ2-7; 7 bases line up with TRBD2. This CDR3 spans 13 amino acids. V lost 5 bases and J lost 6; bases outside the gene matches: 7. Germline V gene data show CDR1 as MNHEY and CDR2 as SVGAGI. This chain's CDR3 is CASSPQRGLEQYF. DNA for the CDR3: TGTGCCAGCAGTCCTCAGCGGGGTCTCGAGCAGTACTTC.

In this sample, this clone turned up a few times. This chain uses TRBV9 with TRBJ1-3; 9 positions match TRBD1. The CDR3 length is 15 residues. Germline V gene data show CDR1 as SGDLS and CDR2 as YYNGEE. The V gene end was trimmed by 4 bases and the J gene end by 8 bases; junction bases not matched to a gene: 10. This CDR3 reads CASSLNGQGIDTIYF. In DNA, the CDR3 is TGTGCCAGCAGCCTCAACGGACAGGGGATAGACACCATATATTTT. The variable domain in full, with the rest retrieved from reference TRBV9 and TRBJ1-3, is DSGVTQTPKHLITATGQRVTLRCSPRSGDLSVYWYQQSLDQGLQFLIQYYNGEERAKGNILERFSAQQFPDLHSELNLSSLELGDSALYFCASSLNGQGIDTIYFGEGSWLTVV.

This clone appeared a single time. V usage is TRBV7-3 and J usage is TRBJ1-1, with 7 bases that match TRBD1. The V segment lost 5 bases and the J segment 4 bases; nucleotides outside the gene matches: 4. Germline values: CDR1 SGHTA, CDR2 FQGTGA. CDR3 length equals 13 residues. The CDR3 DNA is TGTGCCAGCAGCATACAGGGGATCACTGAAGCTTTCTTT. Its translation: CASSIQGITEAFF.

CDR3 residues: CASSTGAQPQHF. CDR3 nucleotide sequence: TGTGCCAGCAGTACTGGGGCTCAGCCCCAGCATTTT. The gene calls are TRBV6-5 and TRBJ1-5, with D possibly TRBD1 on 5 matching bases. Trimming pared 5 bases from V and 6 bases from J, leaving 8 bases between. This CDR3 comprises 12 residues. Germline-derived CDR1 and CDR2 are MNHEY and SVGAGI.

The chain uses TRBV11-2 and TRBJ2-5; a possible D gene is TRBD2 (5 bases). Trimming pared 0 bases from V and 4 bases from J, leaving 12 bases between. The CDR3 runs to 15 residues. Germline lookup yields CDR1 SGHAT and CDR2 FQNNGV. Here the CDR3 reads CASSLDPSSLETQYF. As DNA, the CDR3 is TGTGCCAGCAGCTTAGATCCGTCTAGCCTAGAGACCCAGTACTTC.

This clone was picked up a small number of times. The chain employs TRBV19 and TRBJ1-3; D is uncertain. V was trimmed by 7 bases and J by 1 base, leaving 14 bases between them. The CDR3 contains 15 residues. CDR1 and CDR2 from the germline V gene are LNHDA and SQIVND (reference sequence). The CDR3 region has the DNA TGTGCCAGTACCCCCGAGGCCCCTTCTGGAAACACCATATATTTT. Protein sequence: CASTPEAPSGNTIYF.